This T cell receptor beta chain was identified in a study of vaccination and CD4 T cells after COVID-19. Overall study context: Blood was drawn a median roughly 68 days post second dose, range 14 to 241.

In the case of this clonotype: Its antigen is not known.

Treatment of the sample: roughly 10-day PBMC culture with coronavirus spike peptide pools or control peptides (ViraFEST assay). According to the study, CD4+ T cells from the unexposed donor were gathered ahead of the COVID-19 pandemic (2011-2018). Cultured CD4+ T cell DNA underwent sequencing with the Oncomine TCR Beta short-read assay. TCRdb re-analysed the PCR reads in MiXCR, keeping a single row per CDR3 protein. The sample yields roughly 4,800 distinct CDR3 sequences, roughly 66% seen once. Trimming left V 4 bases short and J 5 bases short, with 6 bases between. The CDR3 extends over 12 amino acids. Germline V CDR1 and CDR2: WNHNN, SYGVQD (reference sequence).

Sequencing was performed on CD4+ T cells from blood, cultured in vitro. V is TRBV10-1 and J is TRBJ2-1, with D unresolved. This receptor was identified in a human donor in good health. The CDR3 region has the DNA TGCGCCAGCAGTGTTTCTAACAATGAGCAGTTCTTC. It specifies CASSVSNNEQFF.